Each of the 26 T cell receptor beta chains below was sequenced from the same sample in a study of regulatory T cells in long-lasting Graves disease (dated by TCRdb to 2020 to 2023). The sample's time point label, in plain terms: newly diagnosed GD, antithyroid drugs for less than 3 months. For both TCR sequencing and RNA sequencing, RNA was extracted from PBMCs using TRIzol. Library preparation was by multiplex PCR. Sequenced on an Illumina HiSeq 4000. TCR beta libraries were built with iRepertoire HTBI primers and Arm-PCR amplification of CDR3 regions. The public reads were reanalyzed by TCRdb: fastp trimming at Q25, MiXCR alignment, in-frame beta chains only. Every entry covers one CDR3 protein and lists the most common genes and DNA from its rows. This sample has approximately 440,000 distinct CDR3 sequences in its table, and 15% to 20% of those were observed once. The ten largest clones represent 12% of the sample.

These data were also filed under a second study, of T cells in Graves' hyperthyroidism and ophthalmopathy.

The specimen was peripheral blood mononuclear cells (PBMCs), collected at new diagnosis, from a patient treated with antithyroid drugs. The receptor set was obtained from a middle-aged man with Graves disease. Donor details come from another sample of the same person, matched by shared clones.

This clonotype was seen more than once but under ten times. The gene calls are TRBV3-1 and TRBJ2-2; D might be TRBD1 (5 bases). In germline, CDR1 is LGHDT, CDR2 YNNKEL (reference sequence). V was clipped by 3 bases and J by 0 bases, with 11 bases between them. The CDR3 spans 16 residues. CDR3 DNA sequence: TGTGCCAGCAGCCATCGACAGACCACGAACACCGGGGAGCTGTTTTTT. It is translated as CASSHRQTTNTGELFF.

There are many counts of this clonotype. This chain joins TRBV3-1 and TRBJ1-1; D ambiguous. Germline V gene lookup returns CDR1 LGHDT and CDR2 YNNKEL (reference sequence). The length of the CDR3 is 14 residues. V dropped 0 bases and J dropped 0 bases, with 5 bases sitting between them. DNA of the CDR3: TGTGCCAGCAGCCAAGATGTGCTGAACACTGAAGCTTTCTTT. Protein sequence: CASSQDVLNTEAFF.

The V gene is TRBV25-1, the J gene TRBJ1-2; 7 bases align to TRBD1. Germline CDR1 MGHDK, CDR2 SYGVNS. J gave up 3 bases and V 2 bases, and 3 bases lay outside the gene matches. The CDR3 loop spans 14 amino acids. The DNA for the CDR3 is TGTGCCAGCAGTGAAGAGGGACAGCACTATGGCTACACCTTC. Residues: CASSEEGQHYGYTF.

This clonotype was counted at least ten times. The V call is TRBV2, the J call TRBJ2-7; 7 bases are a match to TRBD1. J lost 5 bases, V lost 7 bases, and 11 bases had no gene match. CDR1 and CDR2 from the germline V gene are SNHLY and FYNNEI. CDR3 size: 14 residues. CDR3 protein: CASTRQRQGDEQYF. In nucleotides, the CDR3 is TGTGCCAGCACCAGACAGAGGCAGGGGGACGAGCAGTACTTC.

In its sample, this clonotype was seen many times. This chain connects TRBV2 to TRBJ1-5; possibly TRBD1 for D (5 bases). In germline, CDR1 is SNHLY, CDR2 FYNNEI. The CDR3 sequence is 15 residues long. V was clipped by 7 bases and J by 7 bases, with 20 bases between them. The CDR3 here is CASKEGRTSYQPQHF. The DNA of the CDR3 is TGTGCCAGCAAAGAGGGACGGACTTCTTACCAGCCCCAGCATTTT.

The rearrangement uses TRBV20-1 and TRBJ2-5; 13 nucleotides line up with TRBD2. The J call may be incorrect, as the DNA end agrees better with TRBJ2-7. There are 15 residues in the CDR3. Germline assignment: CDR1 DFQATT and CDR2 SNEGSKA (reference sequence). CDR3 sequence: CSARGTSGKSYEQYF. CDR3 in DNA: TGCAGTGCTAGGGGGACTAGCGGGAAATCCTACGAGCAGTACTTC.

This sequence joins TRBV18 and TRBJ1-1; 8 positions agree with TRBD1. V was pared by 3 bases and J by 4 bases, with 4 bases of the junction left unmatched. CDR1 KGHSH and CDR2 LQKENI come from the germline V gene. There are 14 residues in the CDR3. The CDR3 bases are TGTGCCAGCTCACCGACAGGGGAGATCACTGAAGCTTTCTTT. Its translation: CASSPTGEITEAFF. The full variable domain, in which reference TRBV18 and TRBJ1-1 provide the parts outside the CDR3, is NAGVMQNPRHLVRRRGQEARLRCSPMKGHSHVYWYRQLPEEGLKFMVYLQKENIIDESGMPKERFSAEFPKEGPSILRIQQVVRGDSAAYFCASSPTGEITEAFFGQGTRLTVV.

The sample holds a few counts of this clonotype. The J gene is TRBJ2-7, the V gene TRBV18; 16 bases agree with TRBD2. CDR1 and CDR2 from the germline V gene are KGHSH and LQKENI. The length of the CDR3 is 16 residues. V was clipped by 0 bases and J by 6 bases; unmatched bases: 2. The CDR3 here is CASSPPGLAGGVEQYF. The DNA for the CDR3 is TGTGCCAGCTCACCACCGGGACTAGCGGGAGGGGTCGAGCAGTACTTC. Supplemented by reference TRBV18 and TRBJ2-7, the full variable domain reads NAGVMQNPRHLVRRRGQEARLRCSPMKGHSHVYWYRQLPEEGLKFMVYLQKENIIDESGMPKERFSAEFPKEGPSILRIQQVVRGDSAAYFCASSPPGLAGGVEQYFGPGTRLTVT.

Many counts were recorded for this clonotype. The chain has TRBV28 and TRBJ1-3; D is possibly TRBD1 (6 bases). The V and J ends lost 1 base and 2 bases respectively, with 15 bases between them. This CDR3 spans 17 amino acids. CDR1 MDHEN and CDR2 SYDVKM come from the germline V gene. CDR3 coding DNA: TGTGCCAGCAGTTTATTCCCAGGACAGTCCCCTGGAAACACCATATATTTT. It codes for CASSLFPGQSPGNTIYF.

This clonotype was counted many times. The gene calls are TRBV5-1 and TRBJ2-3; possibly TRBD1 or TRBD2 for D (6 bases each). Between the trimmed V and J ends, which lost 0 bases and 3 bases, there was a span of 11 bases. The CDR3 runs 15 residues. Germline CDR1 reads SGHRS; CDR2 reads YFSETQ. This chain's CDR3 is CASSLVRGRTDTQYF. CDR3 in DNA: TGCGCCAGCAGCTTGGTACGGGGGCGAACAGATACGCAGTATTTT.

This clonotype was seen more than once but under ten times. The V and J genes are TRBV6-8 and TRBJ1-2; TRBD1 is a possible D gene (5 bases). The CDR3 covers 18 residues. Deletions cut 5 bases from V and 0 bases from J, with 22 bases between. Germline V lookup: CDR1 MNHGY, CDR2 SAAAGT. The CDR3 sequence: CASSPGHASGPSNYGYTF. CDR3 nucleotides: TGTGCCAGCAGTCCCGGACACGCATCCGGCCCTTCTAACTATGGCTACACCTTC.

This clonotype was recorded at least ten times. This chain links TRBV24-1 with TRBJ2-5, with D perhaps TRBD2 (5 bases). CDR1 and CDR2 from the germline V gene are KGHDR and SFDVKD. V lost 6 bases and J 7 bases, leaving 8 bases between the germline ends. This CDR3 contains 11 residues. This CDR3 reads CATSSGGTQYF. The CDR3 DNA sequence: TGTGCCACCAGTTCCGGAGGGACCCAGTACTTC.

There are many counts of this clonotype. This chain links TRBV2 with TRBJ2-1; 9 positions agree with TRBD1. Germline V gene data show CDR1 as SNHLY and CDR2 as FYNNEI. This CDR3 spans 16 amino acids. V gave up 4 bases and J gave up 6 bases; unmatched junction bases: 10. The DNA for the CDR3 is TGTGCCAGCAGTGGGACAGGGGTTAGGGGGCTCAATGAGCAGTTCTTC. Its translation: CASSGTGVRGLNEQFF.

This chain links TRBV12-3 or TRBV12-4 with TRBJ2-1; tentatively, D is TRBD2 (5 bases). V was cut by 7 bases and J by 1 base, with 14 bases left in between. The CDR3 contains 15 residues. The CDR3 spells CASTPSGGSYNEQFF. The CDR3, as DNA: TGTGCCAGCACTCCCTCGGGCGGGTCCTACAATGAGCAGTTCTTC.

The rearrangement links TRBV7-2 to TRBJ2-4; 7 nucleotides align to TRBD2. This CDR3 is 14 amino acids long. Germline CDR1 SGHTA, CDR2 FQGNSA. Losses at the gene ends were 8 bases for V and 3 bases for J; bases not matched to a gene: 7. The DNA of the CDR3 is TGTGCCAGCCTACTGACGGGGGGCAAAAACATTCAGTACTTC. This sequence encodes CASLLTGGKNIQYF.

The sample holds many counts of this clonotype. The CDR3 coding sequence is TGTGCCAGCAGTTATAGGAGACAGATAAACTCTGGGGCCAACGTCCTGACTTTC. This sequence encodes CASSYRRQINSGANVLTF. The chain links TRBV27 to TRBJ2-6; maybe TRBD1 (5 bases). The V gene lost 4 bases and the J gene lost 0 bases, with 16 bases spanning the gap. Germline assignment: CDR1 MNHEY and CDR2 SMNVEV (reference sequence). This CDR3 spans 18 amino acids.

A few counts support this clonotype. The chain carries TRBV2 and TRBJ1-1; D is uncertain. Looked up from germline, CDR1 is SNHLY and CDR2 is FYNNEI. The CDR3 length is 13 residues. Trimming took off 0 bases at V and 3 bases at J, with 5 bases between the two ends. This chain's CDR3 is CASSEARDTEAFF. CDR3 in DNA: TGTGCCAGCAGTGAAGCGCGGGACACTGAAGCTTTCTTT.

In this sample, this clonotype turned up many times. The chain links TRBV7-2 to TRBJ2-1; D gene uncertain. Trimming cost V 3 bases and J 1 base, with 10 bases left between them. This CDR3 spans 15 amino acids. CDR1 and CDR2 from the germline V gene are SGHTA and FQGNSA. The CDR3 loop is CASSFKAVSYNEQFF. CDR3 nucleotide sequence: TGTGCCAGCAGCTTCAAAGCAGTTTCCTACAATGAGCAGTTCTTC.

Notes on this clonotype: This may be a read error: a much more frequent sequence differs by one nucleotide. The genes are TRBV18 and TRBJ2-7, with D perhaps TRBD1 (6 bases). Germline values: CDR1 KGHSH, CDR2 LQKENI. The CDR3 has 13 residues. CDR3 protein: CASPPQGPYEQYF. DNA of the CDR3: TGTGCCAGCCCACCTCAGGGGCCCTACGAGCAGTACTTC.

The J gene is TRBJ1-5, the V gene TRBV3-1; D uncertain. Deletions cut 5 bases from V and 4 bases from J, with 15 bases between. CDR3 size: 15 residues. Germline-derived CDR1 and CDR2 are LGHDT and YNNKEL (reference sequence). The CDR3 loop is CASSDEGFRNQPQHF. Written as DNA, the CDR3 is TGTGCCAGCAGCGACGAGGGCTTTAGAAATCAGCCCCAGCATTTT.

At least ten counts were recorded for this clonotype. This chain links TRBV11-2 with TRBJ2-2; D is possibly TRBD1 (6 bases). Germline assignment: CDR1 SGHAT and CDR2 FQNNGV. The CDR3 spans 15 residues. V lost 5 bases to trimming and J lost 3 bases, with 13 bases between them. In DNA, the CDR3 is TGTGCCAGCAGCGAAGATGACAGGCACACCGGGGAGCTGTTTTTT. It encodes CASSEDDRHTGELFF.

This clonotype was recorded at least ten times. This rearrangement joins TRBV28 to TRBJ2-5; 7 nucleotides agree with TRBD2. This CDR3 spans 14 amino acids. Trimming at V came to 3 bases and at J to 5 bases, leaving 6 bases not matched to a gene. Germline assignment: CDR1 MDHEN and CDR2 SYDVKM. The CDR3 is CASSLWAGVETQYF. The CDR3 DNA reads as TGTGCCAGCAGTTTGTGGGCGGGAGTGGAGACCCAGTACTTC.

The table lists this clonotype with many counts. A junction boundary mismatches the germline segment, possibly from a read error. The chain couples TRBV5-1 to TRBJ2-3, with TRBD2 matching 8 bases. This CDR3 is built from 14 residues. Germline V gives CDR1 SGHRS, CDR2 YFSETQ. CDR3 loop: CASSFAGGSDTQYF. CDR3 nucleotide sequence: TGTGCCAGCAGCTTCGCGGGAGGCTCAGATACGCAGTATTTT.

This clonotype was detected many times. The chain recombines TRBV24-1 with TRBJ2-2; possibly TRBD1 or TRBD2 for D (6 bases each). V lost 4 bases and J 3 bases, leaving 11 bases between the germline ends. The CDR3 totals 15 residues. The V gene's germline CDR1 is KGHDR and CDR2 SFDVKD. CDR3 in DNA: TGTGCCACCAGTGACGGGGGCGCCGACACCGGGGAGCTGTTTTTT. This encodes CATSDGGADTGELFF.

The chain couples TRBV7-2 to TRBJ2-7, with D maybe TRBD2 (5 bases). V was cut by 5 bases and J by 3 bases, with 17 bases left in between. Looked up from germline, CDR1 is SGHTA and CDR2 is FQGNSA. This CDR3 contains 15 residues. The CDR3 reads CASSAKRIGDYEQYF. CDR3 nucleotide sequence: TGTGCCAGCAGCGCCAAGCGTATCGGGGACTACGAGCAGTACTTC.

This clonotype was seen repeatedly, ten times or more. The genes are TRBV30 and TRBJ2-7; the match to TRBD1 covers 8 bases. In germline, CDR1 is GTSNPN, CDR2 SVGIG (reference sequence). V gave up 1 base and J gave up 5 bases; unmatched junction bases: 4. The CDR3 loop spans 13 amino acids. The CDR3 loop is CAWSGTGHDEQYF. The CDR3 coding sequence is TGTGCCTGGAGTGGGACAGGGCACGACGAGCAGTACTTC.